This T cell receptor beta chain emerged from a study of blood T cell repertoires in COVID-19. Overall study: The United States, Italy and Spain were the sources of the acute and convalescent COVID-19 samples. PBMCs, B-cell-depleted T cells, or T cells provided the cDNA or gDNA that made up the material.

After removal of 3 bases from V and 4 bases from J, the junction contained 0 bases not matched to a gene. Per germline, CDR1 MRHNA and CDR2 SNTAGT. The CDR3 is 13 residues long. How the authors handled the data: Estimated nucleated cell counts came from reference gene primer amplification. TCRdb keeps only in-frame clones here, not all; method: immunoSEQ multiplex PCR. V, J and clone size derive from that table, while D and trimming were established from the DNA sequence. The repertoire holds approximately 210,000 clones, with roughly four fifths as singletons. Material: peripheral blood. The sequence derives from a woman between 65 and 79 years old with active or convalescent COVID-19. V is TRBV6-4 and J is TRBJ2-3; the match to TRBD1 covers 8 bases. This chain's CDR3 is CASSEQGADTQYF. The CDR3 DNA reads as TGTGCCAGCAGTGAACAGGGGGCAGATACGCAGTATTTT.